The rows below give T cell receptor beta chains drawn from one sample of a study of patients and donors after allogeneic stem cell transplantation. TCRdb fed the RT-PCR reads into MiXCR, producing one record per CDR3 protein. The data hold some 960,000 distinct CDR3 sequences, with approximately 19% observed a single time. Sequencing input: blood, either unsorted or a sorted T cell fraction (not recorded which). Receptors originate from a human donor who was either an allogeneic HSCT recipient or a stem cell or donor lymphocyte infusion donor (not recorded which). It is not recorded whose cells these are; they may come from a transplant donor. The CDR3 runs from the conserved cysteine through the conserved F or W. Fields, in order: CDR3 protein, D gene, V gene, clone size, J gene. The D gene is left open where the match is weak. The size field is filled for only some rows; it gives once, few, many or a size class.

CDR3: CASSFRKDGYTF; D: -; V: TRBV12-3/TRBV12-4; size: -; J: TRBJ1-2
CDR3: CSARSQLAGFSGANVLTF; D: TRBD2; V: TRBV20-1; size: -; J: TRBJ2-6
CDR3: CASSLAGNQETQYF; D: TRBD2; V: TRBV5-1; size: many; J: TRBJ2-5
CDR3: CASNLRAATAGNTIYF; D: -; V: TRBV12-3/TRBV12-4; size: -; J: TRBJ1-3
CDR3: CASSQEGPNEQFF; D: -; V: TRBV4-1; size: few; J: TRBJ2-1
CDR3: CAASREGGSYEQYF; D: -; V: TRBV15; size: -; J: TRBJ2-7
CDR3: CSVNQRGGNQPQHF; D: -; V: TRBV20-1; size: -; J: TRBJ1-5
CDR3: CAPGGAAGNTIYF; D: -; V: TRBV15; size: few; J: TRBJ1-3
CDR3: CASSTLRGTGGLGNQPQHF; D: -; V: TRBV12-1; size: few; J: TRBJ1-5
CDR3: CASRNGQGANEQFF; D: TRBD1; V: TRBV6-1; size: -; J: TRBJ2-1
CDR3: CATSDFGGQGAYNEQFF; D: TRBD1; V: TRBV24-1; size: many; J: TRBJ2-1
CDR3: CASSPTLPRETQYF; D: -; V: TRBV28; size: few; J: TRBJ2-5
CDR3: CASIPGPQAPFGETQYF; D: -; V: TRBV12-3/TRBV12-4; size: many; J: TRBJ2-5
CDR3: CAISRTDYEQYF; D: -; V: TRBV10-3; size: few; J: TRBJ2-7
CDR3: CASLGTAEAFF; D: TRBD1; V: TRBV5-1; size: few; J: TRBJ1-1
CDR3: CASSHQGTLKDTQYF; D: -; V: TRBV4-1; size: -; J: TRBJ2-3
CDR3: CASNLGEDTEAFF; D: -; V: TRBV5-1; size: -; J: TRBJ1-1
CDR3: CASSPSGRGNDSPLHF; D: -; V: TRBV5-6; size: -; J: TRBJ1-6
CDR3: CASSLDGRNEKLFF; D: -; V: TRBV7-2; size: -; J: TRBJ1-4
CDR3: CASSQGAGGGYTF; D: TRBD1; V: TRBV12-3/TRBV12-4; size: -; J: TRBJ1-2
CDR3: CASSPAPKSGQIYEQYF; D: TRBD1; V: TRBV18; size: -; J: TRBJ2-7
CDR3: CSASLGIGSTDTQYF; D: -; V: TRBV20-1; size: few; J: TRBJ2-3
CDR3: CASSQVLRGAYYNEQFF; D: -; V: TRBV4-3; size: few; J: TRBJ2-1
CDR3: CASSFPGPEQYF; D: -; V: TRBV7-9; size: few; J: TRBJ2-7
CDR3: CASSLAAERNTEAFF; D: -; V: TRBV5-1; size: -; J: TRBJ1-1
CDR3: CSATLRTSGGTGELFF; D: TRBD2; V: TRBV20-1; size: -; J: TRBJ2-2
CDR3: CASSGAGLGDTQYF; D: -; V: TRBV6-1; size: few; J: TRBJ2-3
CDR3: CASGREESEQYF; D: TRBD2; V: TRBV6-5; size: few; J: TRBJ2-7
CDR3: CASSPRGPLFF; D: -; V: TRBV28; size: few; J: TRBJ2-1
CDR3: CASNTGYSGANVLTF; D: -; V: TRBV11-2; size: few; J: TRBJ2-6
CDR3: CASSLRARASASTDTQYF; D: -; V: TRBV13; size: few; J: TRBJ2-3
CDR3: CASSFRPLDLGELFF; D: -; V: TRBV6-5; size: few; J: TRBJ2-2
CDR3: CSAVLSRGTSEAFF; D: -; V: TRBV20-1; size: few; J: TRBJ1-1
CDR3: CASSPYRDGGHEQYF; D: -; V: TRBV4-1; size: once; J: TRBJ2-7
CDR3: CASSPPTQYF; D: -; V: TRBV6-5; size: -; J: TRBJ2-3
CDR3: CSALDPVDNEQFF; D: -; V: TRBV20-1; size: -; J: TRBJ2-1
CDR3: CASSPGLARYSERYF; D: TRBD2; V: TRBV27; size: -; J: TRBJ2-7
CDR3: CSAPRTGYEQYF; D: -; V: TRBV20-1; size: few; J: TRBJ2-7
CDR3: CSAPGEHTDTQYF; D: -; V: TRBV20-1; size: -; J: TRBJ2-3
CDR3: CASSITGYYTF; D: -; V: TRBV12-3/TRBV12-4; size: many; J: TRBJ1-2
CDR3: CASSLRGRRDTEAFF; D: TRBD1; V: TRBV5-1; size: few; J: TRBJ1-1
CDR3: CASSADSSVADTQYF; D: -; V: TRBV2; size: few; J: TRBJ2-3
CDR3: CASRGAPMGEQYF; D: -; V: TRBV6-6; size: -; J: TRBJ2-7
CDR3: CASSLPPGPELEAFF; D: -; V: TRBV6-2/TRBV6-3; size: -; J: TRBJ1-1
CDR3: CASSVSGDSNQPQHF; D: TRBD1; V: TRBV6-1; size: -; J: TRBJ1-5
CDR3: CASCLGTLIETQYF; D: -; V: TRBV11-2; size: -; J: TRBJ2-5
CDR3: CAWSVRSSGNTIYF; D: -; V: TRBV30; size: -; J: TRBJ1-3
CDR3: CSAPHTSTNEKLFF; D: -; V: TRBV20-1; size: -; J: TRBJ1-4
CDR3: CSALPTSGRAFEQFF; D: TRBD2; V: TRBV20-1; size: few; J: TRBJ2-1
CDR3: CASSRLGAAGELFF; D: -; V: TRBV12-3/TRBV12-4; size: -; J: TRBJ2-2
CDR3: CASSITWGVKEQYF; D: -; V: TRBV19; size: -; J: TRBJ2-7
CDR3: CASSHRDKYEQYF; D: -; V: TRBV4-2; size: few; J: TRBJ2-7
CDR3: CASSYLGVGNTIYF; D: -; V: TRBV6-5; size: -; J: TRBJ1-3